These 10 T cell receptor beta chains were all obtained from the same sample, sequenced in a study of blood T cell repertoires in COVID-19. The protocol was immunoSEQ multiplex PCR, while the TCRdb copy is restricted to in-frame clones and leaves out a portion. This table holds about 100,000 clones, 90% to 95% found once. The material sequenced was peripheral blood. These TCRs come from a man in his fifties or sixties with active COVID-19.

Here the CDR3 DNA reads TGTGCCACCAGTGACCCTCGGCGGTACTATGGCTACACCTTC. Its translation is CATSDPRRYYGYTF. V gene TRBV24-1 combines with J gene TRBJ1-2; D gene unclear. V was pared by 4 bases and J by 3 bases, with 11 bases between. The CDR3 sequence is 14 residues long. Germline loops: CDR1 KGHDR, CDR2 SFDVKD.

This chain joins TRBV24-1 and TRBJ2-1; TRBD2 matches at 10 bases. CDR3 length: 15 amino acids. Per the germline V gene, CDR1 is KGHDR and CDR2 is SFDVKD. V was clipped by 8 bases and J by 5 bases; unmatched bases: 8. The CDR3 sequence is CATNPAGGSHNEQFF. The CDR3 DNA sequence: TGTGCCACCAACCCAGCGGGAGGGTCCCACAATGAGCAGTTCTTC.

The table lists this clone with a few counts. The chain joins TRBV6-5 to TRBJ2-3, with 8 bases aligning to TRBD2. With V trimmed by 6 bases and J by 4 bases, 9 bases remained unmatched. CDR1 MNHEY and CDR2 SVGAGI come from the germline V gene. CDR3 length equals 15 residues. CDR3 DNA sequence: TGTGCCAGCAGCTCACTAGCGGTGGAGGCAGATACGCAGTATTTT. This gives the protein CASSSLAVEADTQYF.

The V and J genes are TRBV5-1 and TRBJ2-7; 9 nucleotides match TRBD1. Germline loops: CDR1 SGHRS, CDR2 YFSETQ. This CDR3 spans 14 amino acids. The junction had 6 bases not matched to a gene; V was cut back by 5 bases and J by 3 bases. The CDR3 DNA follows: TGCGCCAGCAGTTCCGGGACAGGGAGCTACGAGCAGTACTTC. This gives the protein CASSSGTGSYEQYF.

The chain's CDR3 is CASSAGGHRNTEAFF. The CDR3 DNA reads as TGTGCCAGTAGTGCGGGGGGACACCGGAACACTGAAGCTTTCTTT. The J gene is TRBJ1-1, the V gene TRBV19, with D tentatively TRBD1 (6 bases). The CDR3 runs to 15 residues. Deletions cut 5 bases from V and 1 base from J, with 14 bases between. Germline loops: CDR1 LNHDA, CDR2 SQIVND (reference sequence).

The CDR3 reads CASSLVTGVNEQFF. The DNA of the CDR3 is TGCGCCAGCAGCTTGGTGACAGGGGTAAATGAGCAGTTCTTC. The chain couples TRBV5-1 to TRBJ2-1; 8 bases map to TRBD1. Germline V lookup: CDR1 SGHRS, CDR2 YFSETQ. The CDR3 spans 14 residues. With V trimmed by 0 bases and J by 7 bases, 3 bases remained unmatched.

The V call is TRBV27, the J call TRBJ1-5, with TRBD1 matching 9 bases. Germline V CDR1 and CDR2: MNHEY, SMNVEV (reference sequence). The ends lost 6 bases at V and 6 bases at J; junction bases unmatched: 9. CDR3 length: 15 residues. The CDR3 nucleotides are TGTGCCAGCAGGGCACAGGGGGCTTCGATTCAGCCCCAGCATTTT. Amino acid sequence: CASRAQGASIQPQHF.

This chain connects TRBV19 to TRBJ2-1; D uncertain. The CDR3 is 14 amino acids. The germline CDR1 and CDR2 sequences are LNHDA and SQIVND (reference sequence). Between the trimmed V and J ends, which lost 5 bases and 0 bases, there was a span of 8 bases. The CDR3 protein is CASSPPYSYNEQFF. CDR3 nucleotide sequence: TGTGCCAGTAGTCCCCCCTACTCCTACAATGAGCAGTTCTTC. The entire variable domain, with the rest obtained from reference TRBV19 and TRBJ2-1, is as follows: DGGITQSPKYLFRKEGQNVTLSCEQNLNHDAMYWYRQDPGQGLRLIYYSQIVNDFQKGDIAEGYSVSREKKESFPLTVTSAQKNPTAFYLCASSPPYSYNEQFFGPGTRLTVL.

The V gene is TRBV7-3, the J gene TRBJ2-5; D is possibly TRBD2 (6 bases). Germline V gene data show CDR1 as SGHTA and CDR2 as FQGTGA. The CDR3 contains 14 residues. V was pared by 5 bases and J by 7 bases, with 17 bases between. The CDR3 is CASSPQAGGRTQYF. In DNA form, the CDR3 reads TGTGCCAGCAGCCCCCAGGCCGGGGGACGGACCCAGTACTTC.

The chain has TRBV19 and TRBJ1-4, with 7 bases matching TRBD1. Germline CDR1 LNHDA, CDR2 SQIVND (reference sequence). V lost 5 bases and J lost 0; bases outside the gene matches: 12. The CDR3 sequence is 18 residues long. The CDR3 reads CASSLRTGQYPTNEKLFF. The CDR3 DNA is TGTGCCAGTAGTCTCAGGACAGGCCAGTACCCAACTAATGAAAAACTGTTTTTT. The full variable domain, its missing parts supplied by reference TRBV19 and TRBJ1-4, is DGGITQSPKYLFRKEGQNVTLSCEQNLNHDAMYWYRQDPGQGLRLIYYSQIVNDFQKGDIAEGYSVSREKKESFPLTVTSAQKNPTAFYLCASSLRTGQYPTNEKLFFGSGTQLSVL.